The entry that follows covers one T cell receptor beta chain sequence. Germline loops: CDR1 MGHRA, CDR2 YSYEKL. The CDR3 consists of 14 residues. These data originate in a study of shared clonotypes between healthy human individuals. The assay was carried out at the deep level. Sequencing of unsorted PBMC DNA was carried out using ten immunoSEQ deep assay plates. Measured with immunoSEQ multiplex PCR; TCRdb has only the in-frame clones, and not every one. Of roughly 450,000 clones listed, about four fifths are singletons. Participating donors were healthy, HIV-negative adults free of recent acute infections or vaccinations. Each sample came from a Caucasian adult donor living in Nashville, Tennessee.

This receptor was taken from a woman in her thirties or forties in good health. Some clones in this sample may be carry-over from other donors' samples. V is TRBV4-1 and J is TRBJ2-5, with TRBD2 identical over 11 bases. The assigned J gene may be wrong: the sequence end matches TRBJ2-7 better. The source material was PBMCs. DNA of the CDR3: TGCGCCAGCAGCCGCGGGACTAGCGGTTACGAGCAGTACTTC. Protein product: CASSRGTSGYEQYF.